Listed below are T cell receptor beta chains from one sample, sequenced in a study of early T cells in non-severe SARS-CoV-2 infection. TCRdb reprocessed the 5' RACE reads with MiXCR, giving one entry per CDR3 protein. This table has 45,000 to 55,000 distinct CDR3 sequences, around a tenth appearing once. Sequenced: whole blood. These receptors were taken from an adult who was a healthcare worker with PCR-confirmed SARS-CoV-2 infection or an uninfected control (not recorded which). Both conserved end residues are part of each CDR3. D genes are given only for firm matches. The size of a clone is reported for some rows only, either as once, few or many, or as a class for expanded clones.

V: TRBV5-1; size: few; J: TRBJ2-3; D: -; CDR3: CASSLGGGDADTQYF; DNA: TGCGCCAGCAGCTTGGGAGGCGGGGACGCAGATACGCAGTATTTT
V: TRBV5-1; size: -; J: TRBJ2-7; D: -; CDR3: CASSLGAVTTYEQYF; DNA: TGCGCCAGCAGCTTGGGGGCAGTTACAACGTACGAGCAGTACTTC
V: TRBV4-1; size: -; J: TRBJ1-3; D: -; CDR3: CASSPWDPGNTIYF; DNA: TGCGCCAGCAGCCCGTGGGATCCTGGAAACACCATATATTTT
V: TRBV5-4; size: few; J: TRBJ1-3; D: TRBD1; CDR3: CASSPGQDRNTIYF; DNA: TGTGCCAGCAGCCCCGGACAGGACCGAAACACCATATATTTT
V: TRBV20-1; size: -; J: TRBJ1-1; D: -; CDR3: CSANRATARTEAFF; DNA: TGCAGTGCTAACCGAGCCACAGCAAGGACTGAAGCTTTCTTT
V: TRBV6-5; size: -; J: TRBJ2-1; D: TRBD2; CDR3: CTSSRSGNSYNEQFF; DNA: TGTACCAGCAGTCGAAGCGGGAACTCCTACAATGAGCAGTTCTTC
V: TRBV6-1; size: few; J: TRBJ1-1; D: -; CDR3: CASSEQDRPIVSAFF; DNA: TGTGCCAGCAGTGAACAGGACAGACCCATTGTATCAGCTTTCTTT
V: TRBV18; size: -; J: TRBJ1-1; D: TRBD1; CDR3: CASSPGQGGTEAFF; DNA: TGTGCCAGCTCACCAGGACAGGGAGGCACTGAAGCTTTCTTT
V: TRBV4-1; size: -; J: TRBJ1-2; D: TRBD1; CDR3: CASSQGGSGTAGTQF; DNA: TGCGCCAGCAGCCAAGGAGGCAGCGGGACAGCCGGAACTCAATTC
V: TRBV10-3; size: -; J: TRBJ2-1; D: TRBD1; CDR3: CAISGGTGPNEQFF; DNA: TGTGCCATCAGTGGAGGGACAGGGCCCAATGAGCAGTTCTTC
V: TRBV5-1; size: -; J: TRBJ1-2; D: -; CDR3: CASSPEIGGDGYTF; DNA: TGCGCCAGCAGCCCCGAGATTGGAGGTGATGGCTACACCTTC
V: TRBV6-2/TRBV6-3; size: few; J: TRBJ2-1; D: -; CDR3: CASSYGPLDNEQFF; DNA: TGTGCCAGCAGTTACGGACCCCTTGACAATGAGCAGTTCTTC
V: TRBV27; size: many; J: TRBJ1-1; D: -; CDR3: CASSLSETGTEAFF; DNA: TGTGCCAGCAGTTTATCGGAGACAGGCACTGAAGCTTTCTTT
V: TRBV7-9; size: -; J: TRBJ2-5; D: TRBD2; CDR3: CASSNTLAGGETQYF; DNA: TGTGCCAGCAGCAACACGTTGGCGGGAGGGGAGACCCAGTACTTC
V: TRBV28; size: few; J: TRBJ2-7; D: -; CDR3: CASSLRLSYEQYF; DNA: TGTGCCAGCAGTTTACGGCTTTCCTACGAGCAGTACTTC
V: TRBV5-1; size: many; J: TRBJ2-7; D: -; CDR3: CASTVSGTSYEQYF; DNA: TGCGCCAGCACTGTATCCGGGACAAGCTACGAGCAGTACTTC
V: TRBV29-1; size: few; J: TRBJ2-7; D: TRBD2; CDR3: CSVMAGAYEQYF; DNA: TGCAGCGTTATGGCGGGAGCCTACGAGCAGTACTTC
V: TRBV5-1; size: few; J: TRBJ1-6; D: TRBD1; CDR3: CASSSTTGAGSPLHF; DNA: TGCGCCAGCAGCTCTACGACAGGGGCAGGATCACCCCTCCACTTT
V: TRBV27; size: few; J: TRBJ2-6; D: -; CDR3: CASSFGLGPGANVLTF; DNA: TGTGCCAGCAGTTTTGGGCTCGGCCCTGGGGCCAACGTCCTGACTTTC
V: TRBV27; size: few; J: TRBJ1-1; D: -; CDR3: CASRVAGRNTEAFF; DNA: TGTGCCAGCAGAGTAGCAGGGCGAAACACTGAAGCTTTCTTT
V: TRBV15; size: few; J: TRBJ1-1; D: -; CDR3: CATSNQGAEAFF; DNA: TGTGCCACCAGCAACCAGGGCGCTGAAGCTTTCTTT
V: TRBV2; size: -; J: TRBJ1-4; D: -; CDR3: CASSESTTNEKLFF; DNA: TGTGCCAGCAGTGAATCTACAACTAATGAAAAACTGTTTTTT
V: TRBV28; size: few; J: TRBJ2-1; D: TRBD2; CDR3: CASKVAGENEQFF; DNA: TGTGCCAGCAAAGTAGCGGGGGAAAATGAGCAGTTCTTC
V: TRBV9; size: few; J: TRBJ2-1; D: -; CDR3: CASSVEANQQFF; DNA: TGTGCCAGCAGCGTAGAAGCCAATCAGCAGTTCTTC
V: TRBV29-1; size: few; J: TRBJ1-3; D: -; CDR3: CSVEPQGAGNTIYF; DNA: TGCAGCGTTGAACCACAGGGTGCTGGAAACACCATATATTTT
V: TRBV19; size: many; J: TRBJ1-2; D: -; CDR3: CASSISEVFYGYTF; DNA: TGTGCCAGTAGTATATCGGAGGTCTTCTATGGCTACACCTTC
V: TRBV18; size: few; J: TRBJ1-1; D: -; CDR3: CASSKQVGRTNTEAFF; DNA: TGTGCCAGCTCCAAACAGGTAGGGAGGACGAACACTGAAGCTTTCTTT
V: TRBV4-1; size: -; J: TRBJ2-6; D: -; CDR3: CASSLSPRQPYSGANVLTF; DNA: TGCGCCAGCAGCCTAAGCCCGAGACAGCCTTACTCTGGGGCCAACGTCCTGACTTTC
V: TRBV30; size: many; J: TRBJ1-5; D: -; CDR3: CAWSSHTLRTALEDNQPQHF; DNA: TGTGCCTGGAGTTCCCATACCTTACGGACAGCGCTAGAGGACAATCAGCCCCAGCATTTT
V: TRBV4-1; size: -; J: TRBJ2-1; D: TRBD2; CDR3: CASSQGLAGAYNEQFF; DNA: TGCGCCAGCAGCCAAGGGCTAGCGGGGGCTTACAATGAGCAGTTCTTC
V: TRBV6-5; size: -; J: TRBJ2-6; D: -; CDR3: CASSPLEGPGTGANVLTF; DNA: TGTGCCAGCAGCCCACTGGAGGGCCCGGGAACTGGGGCCAACGTCCTGACTTTC
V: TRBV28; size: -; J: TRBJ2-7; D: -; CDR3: CASRSPGSSYEQYF; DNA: TGTGCCAGCAGGAGTCCCGGGAGCTCCTACGAGCAGTACTTC
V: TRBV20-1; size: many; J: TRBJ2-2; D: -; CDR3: CSARDEGADTGELFF; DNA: TGCAGTGCTAGAGATGAAGGGGCCGACACCGGGGAGCTGTTTTTT
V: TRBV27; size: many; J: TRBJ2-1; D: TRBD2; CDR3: CASMRLAGTNEQFF; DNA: TGTGCCAGCATGCGACTAGCGGGAACCAATGAGCAGTTCTTC
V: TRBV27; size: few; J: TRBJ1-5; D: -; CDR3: CASGRSSNQPQHF; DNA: TGTGCCAGCGGGCGGTCCAGCAATCAGCCCCAGCATTTT
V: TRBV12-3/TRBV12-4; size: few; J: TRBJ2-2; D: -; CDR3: CASSLAQAGIGELFF; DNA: TGTGCCAGCAGTTTAGCGCAAGCCGGGATCGGGGAGCTGTTTTTT
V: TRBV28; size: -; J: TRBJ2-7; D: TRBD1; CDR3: CASSSEVGTGFEGYEQYF; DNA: TGTGCCAGCAGTTCCGAAGTCGGGACAGGGTTTGAGGGTTACGAGCAGTACTTC
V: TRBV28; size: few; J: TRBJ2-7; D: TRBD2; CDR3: CASQASGGAAYEQYF; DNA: TGTGCCTCGCAGGCTAGCGGGGGGGCGGCCTACGAGCAGTACTTC
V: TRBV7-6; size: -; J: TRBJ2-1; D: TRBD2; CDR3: CASSQPSSGGSYNEQFF; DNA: TGTGCCAGCAGCCAACCTTCTAGCGGGGGTTCCTACAATGAGCAGTTCTTC
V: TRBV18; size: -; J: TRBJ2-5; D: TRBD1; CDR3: CASSAGTAEETQYF; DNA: TGTGCCAGCTCGGCCGGGACAGCCGAAGAGACCCAGTACTTC
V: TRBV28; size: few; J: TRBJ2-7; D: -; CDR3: CASSSGGVWQVNEQYF; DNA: TGTGCCAGCAGCTCCGGCGGAGTCTGGCAAGTGAACGAGCAGTACTTC
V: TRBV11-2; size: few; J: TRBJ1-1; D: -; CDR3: CASSGASSGAFF; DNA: TGTGCCAGCAGCGGGGCCTCTTCAGGAGCTTTCTTT
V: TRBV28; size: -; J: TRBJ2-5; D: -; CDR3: CASSLSDWKETQYF; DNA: TGTGCCAGCAGTTTGTCGGACTGGAAAGAGACCCAGTACTTC
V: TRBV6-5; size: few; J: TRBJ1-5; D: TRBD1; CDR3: CASRYRGDNQPQHF; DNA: TGTGCCAGCAGATACAGGGGGGACAATCAGCCCCAGCATTTT
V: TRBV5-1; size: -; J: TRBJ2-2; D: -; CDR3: CASSLELNTGELFF; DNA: TGCGCCAGCAGCTTGGAGCTAAACACCGGGGAGCTGTTTTTT
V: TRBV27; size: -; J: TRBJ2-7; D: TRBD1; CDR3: CASSTTGTVLYEQYF; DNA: TGTGCCAGCAGTACAACCGGGACAGTCCTTTACGAGCAGTACTTC
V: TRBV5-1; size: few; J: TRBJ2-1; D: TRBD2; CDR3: CASSLSGGGSYNEQFF; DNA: TGCGCCAGCAGCTTGTCTGGCGGGGGTTCCTACAATGAGCAGTTCTTC
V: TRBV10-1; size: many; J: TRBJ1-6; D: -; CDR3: CASGPRPNSPLHF; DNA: TGCGCCAGCGGTCCCCGACCCAACTCACCCCTCCACTTT
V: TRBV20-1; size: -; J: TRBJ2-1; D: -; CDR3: CSASSLYSGNEQFF; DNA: TGCAGTGCTAGTAGTCTATACTCCGGCAATGAGCAGTTCTTC
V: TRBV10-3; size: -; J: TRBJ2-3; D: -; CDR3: CAISEPGTDTQYF; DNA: TGTGCCATCAGTGAGCCGGGAACAGATACGCAGTATTTT
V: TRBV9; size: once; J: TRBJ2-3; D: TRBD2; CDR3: CASSVDWGGTDTQYF; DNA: TGTGCCAGCAGCGTAGACTGGGGGGGGACAGATACGCAGTATTTT
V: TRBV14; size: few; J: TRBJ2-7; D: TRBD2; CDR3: CASSPPGGSGEQYF; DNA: TGTGCCAGCAGCCCCCCGGGGGGATCGGGCGAGCAGTACTTC
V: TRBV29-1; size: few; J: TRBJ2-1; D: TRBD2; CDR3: CSVAPSGRYNEQFF; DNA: TGCAGCGTTGCCCCCAGCGGGAGATACAATGAGCAGTTCTTC
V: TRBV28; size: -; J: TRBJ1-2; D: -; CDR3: CASNRDSNYGYTF; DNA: TGTGCCAGCAATCGGGACTCTAACTATGGCTACACCTTC
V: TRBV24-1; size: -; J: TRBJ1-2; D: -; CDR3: CATRGDSSRGYTF; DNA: TGTGCCACCAGAGGGGACTCCTCAAGGGGCTACACCTTC
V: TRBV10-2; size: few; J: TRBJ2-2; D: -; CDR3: CASRLSAGELFF; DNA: TGCGCCAGCAGATTGAGTGCCGGGGAGCTGTTTTTT
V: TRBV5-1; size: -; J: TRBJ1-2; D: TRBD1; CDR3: CASSRDGQGDYGYTF; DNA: TGCGCCAGCAGCCGTGATGGACAGGGGGACTATGGCTACACCTTC
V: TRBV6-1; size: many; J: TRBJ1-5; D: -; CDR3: CASRQATGYSNQPQHF; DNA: TGTGCCAGCAGGCAAGCGACGGGTTATAGCAATCAGCCCCAGCATTTT
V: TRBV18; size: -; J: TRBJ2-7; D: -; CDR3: CASSPRVTDNYEQYF; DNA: TGTGCCAGCTCACCCCGGGTCACGGACAACTACGAGCAGTACTTC
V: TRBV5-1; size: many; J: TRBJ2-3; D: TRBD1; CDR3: CASSLIQGRDTQYF; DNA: TGCGCCAGCAGCTTGATACAGGGGAGAGATACGCAGTATTTT